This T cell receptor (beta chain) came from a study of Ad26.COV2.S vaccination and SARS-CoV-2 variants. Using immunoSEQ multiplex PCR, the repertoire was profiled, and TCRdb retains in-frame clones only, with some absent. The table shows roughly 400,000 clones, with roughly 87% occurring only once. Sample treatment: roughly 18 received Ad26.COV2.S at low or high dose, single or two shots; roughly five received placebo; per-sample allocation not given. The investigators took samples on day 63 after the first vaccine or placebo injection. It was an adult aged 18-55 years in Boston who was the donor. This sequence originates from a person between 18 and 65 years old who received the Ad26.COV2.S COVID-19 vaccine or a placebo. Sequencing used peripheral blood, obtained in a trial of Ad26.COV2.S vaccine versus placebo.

This chain's CDR3 is CASSPTTGGVGYTF. The CDR3 DNA sequence: TGTGCCAGCAGCCCCACCACGGGGGGCGTCGGCTACACCTTC. The chain joins TRBV7-2 to TRBJ1-2; D perhaps matches TRBD1 (6 bases). Trimming stripped 5 bases from V and 8 bases from J, with 18 bases between. The CDR3 has 14 residues. Germline lookup yields CDR1 SGHTA and CDR2 FQGNSA.